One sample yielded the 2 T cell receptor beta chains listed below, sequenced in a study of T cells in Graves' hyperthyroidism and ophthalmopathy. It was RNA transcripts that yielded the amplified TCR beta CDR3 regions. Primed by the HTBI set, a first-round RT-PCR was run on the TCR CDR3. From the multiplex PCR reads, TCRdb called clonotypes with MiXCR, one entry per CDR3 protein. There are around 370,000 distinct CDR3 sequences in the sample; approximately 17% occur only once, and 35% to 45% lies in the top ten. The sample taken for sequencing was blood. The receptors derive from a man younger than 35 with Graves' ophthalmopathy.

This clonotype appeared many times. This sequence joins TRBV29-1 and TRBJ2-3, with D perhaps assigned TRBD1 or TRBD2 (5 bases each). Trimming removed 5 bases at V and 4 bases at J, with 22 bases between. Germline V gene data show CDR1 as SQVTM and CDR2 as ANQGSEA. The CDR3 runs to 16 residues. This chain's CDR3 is CSVLSGDALPPDTQYF. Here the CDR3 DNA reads TGCAGCGTTCTGTCCGGGGACGCCCTCCCCCCAGATACGCAGTATTTT.

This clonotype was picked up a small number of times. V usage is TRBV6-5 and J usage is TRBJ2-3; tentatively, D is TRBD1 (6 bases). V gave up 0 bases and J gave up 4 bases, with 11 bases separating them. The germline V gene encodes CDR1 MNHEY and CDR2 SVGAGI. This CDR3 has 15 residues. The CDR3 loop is CASSYSPGHSDTQYF. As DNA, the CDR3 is TGTGCCAGCAGTTACTCGCCGGGACACTCAGATACGCAGTATTTT.